These 26 T cell receptor beta chains came from one sample sequenced in a study of T cell responses to AZD1222 COVID-19 vaccine. Assay: immunoSEQ multiplex PCR; the TCRdb copy retains only in-frame clones and omits some. This table holds tens of thousands of clones, over 75% found once. The material sequenced was peripheral blood, taken on day 0 of AZD1222 vaccination. The receptors were sampled from an adult in good health.

CDR3 region: CASSLIGKMNTEAFF. In DNA, the CDR3 is TGTGCCAGCAGCCTCATCGGGAAGATGAACACTGAAGCTTTCTTT. The rearrangement links TRBV5-6 to TRBJ1-1; D is uncertain. V lost 4 bases, J lost 0 bases, and 13 bases lay in between. The CDR3 extends over 15 amino acids. CDR1 is SGHDT, CDR2 YYEEEE, per germline.

This chain connects TRBV5-6 to TRBJ1-2, with TRBD1 identical over 8 bases. The junction had 13 bases not matched to a gene; V was cut back by 1 base and J by 8 bases. CDR1 SGHDT and CDR2 YYEEEE come from the germline V gene. The CDR3 totals 16 residues. The CDR3 bases are TGTGCCAGCAGCTTGCTGGGCCAGGGGGCATCCGTCGGCTACACCTTC. Residues: CASSLLGQGASVGYTF.

V gene TRBV10-2 combines with J gene TRBJ2-1; 10 bases align to TRBD2. Per the germline V gene, CDR1 is WSHSY and CDR2 is SAAADI. After removal of 6 bases from V and 4 bases from J, the junction contained 9 bases not matched to a gene. The CDR3 totals 16 residues. In nucleotides, the CDR3 is TGCGCCAGCAGCCAATCTAGCGGGGGCCCTTACAATGAGCAGTTCTTC. Translated, it gives CASSQSSGGPYNEQFF.

The chain employs TRBV6-5 and TRBJ2-1; 7 bases map to TRBD2. This CDR3 comprises 14 residues. With V trimmed by 6 bases and J by 5 bases, 7 bases remained unmatched. The germline gives CDR1 MNHEY, CDR2 SVGAGI. The CDR3 reads CASRISSGHNEQFF. The CDR3 region has the DNA TGTGCCAGCAGGATTTCTAGCGGTCACAATGAGCAGTTCTTC.

This sequence joins TRBV5-3 and TRBJ1-2; D call uncertain. TRBV5-3 is designated an ORF whose function remains uncertain. The CDR3 extends over 17 amino acids. V lost 1 base to trimming and J lost 4 bases, with 20 bases between them. CDR3 sequence: CARSLIVKPARPYGYTF. The CDR3 region has the DNA TGTGCCAGAAGCTTGATTGTCAAGCCAGCAAGACCCTATGGCTACACCTTC.

V and J are TRBV28 and TRBJ1-2; no clear D. In germline, CDR1 is MDHEN, CDR2 SYDVKM. Trimming removed 2 bases at V and 7 bases at J, with 8 bases between. The CDR3 is 12 residues long. The CDR3 bases are TGTGCCAGCAGTTTAAACCGGGGTGGCTACACCTTC. Translated, it gives CASSLNRGGYTF.

The J gene is TRBJ2-3, the V gene TRBV10-1; possibly TRBD1 or TRBD2 for D (5 bases each). Germline lookup yields CDR1 WNHNN and CDR2 SYGVQD (reference sequence). The CDR3 covers 15 residues. Trimming left V 3 bases short and J 2 bases short, with 12 bases between. The CDR3 protein is CASSDGGIYTDTQYF. The CDR3 nucleotides are TGCGCCAGCAGTGATGGGGGTATCTACACAGATACGCAGTATTTT.

The CDR3 loop is CASQKGLPGQGIYEQYF. CDR3 coding DNA: TGTGCCTCCCAAAAGGGTCTACCGGGACAGGGGATTTACGAGCAGTACTTC. This chain links TRBV15 with TRBJ2-7; 10 bases fit TRBD1. The CDR3 is 17 amino acids. Germline V lookup: CDR1 LNHNV, CDR2 YYDKDF (reference sequence). The V segment lost 11 bases and the J segment 4 bases; nucleotides outside the gene matches: 20.

The J gene is TRBJ2-1, the V gene TRBV5-1; the D is unclear. CDR3 size: 11 residues. The germline CDR1 and CDR2 sequences are SGHRS and YFSETQ. With 4 bases removed from V and 10 bases from J, the gap between germline ends came to 9 bases. Written as DNA, the CDR3 is TGCGCCAGCAGCCTGGTAGAAGAGCAGTTCTTC. Translated: CASSLVEEQFF. Together with reference TRBV5-1 and TRBJ2-1, the CDR3 gives the full variable domain: KAGVTQTPRYLIKTRGQQVTLSCSPISGHRSVSWYQQTPGQGLQFLFEYFSETQRNKGNFPGRFSGRQFSNSRSEMNVSTLELGDSALYLCASSLVEEQFFGPGTRLTVL.

The chain employs TRBV28 and TRBJ1-2, with D possibly matching TRBD1 (6 bases). This CDR3 spans 17 amino acids. Trimming shortened V by 5 bases and J by 1 base, and 20 bases separated the two germline ends. The germline V gene encodes CDR1 MDHEN and CDR2 SYDVKM. CDR3 sequence: CASSPTHGQRNNYGYTF. The CDR3 DNA sequence: TGTGCCAGCAGTCCAACCCATGGACAGAGGAATAACTATGGCTACACCTTC.

The chain joins TRBV28 to TRBJ1-2; the D is unclear. CDR1 and CDR2 from the germline V gene are MDHEN and SYDVKM. The CDR3 has 11 amino acids. V was pared by 5 bases and J by 8 bases, with 9 bases between. The CDR3 DNA reads as TGTGCCAGCAGTCCCGGGTGGGGCTACACCTTC. Its translation is CASSPGWGYTF.

This chain connects TRBV21-1 to TRBJ2-5; the table calls TRBD1, which could not be checked here. TRBV21-1 is a known pseudogene. CDR3 length: 17 amino acids. The CDR3: CASSRGAGTGGEETQYF. In DNA, the CDR3 is TGTGCCAGCAGCAGGGGTGCCGGGACAGGGGGCGAAGAGACCCAGTACTTC.

This clone was counted a single time. This chain links TRBV7-9 with TRBJ1-3; D ambiguous. CDR3 length equals 12 residues. Germline loops: CDR1 SEHNR, CDR2 FQNEAQ (reference sequence). V lost 1 base, J lost 4 bases, and 2 bases lay in between. CDR3 amino acids: CASSLVGNTIYF. The CDR3 DNA reads TGTGCCAGCAGCTTAGTGGGAAACACCATATATTTT.

The genes are TRBV19 and TRBJ2-5; possible D gene TRBD2, 6 bases. The germline gives CDR1 LNHDA, CDR2 SQIVND (reference sequence). CDR3 length equals 13 residues. The CDR3 is CAPRGGMTETQYF. Here the CDR3 DNA reads TGTGCACCTCGCGGAGGGATGACGGAGACCCAGTACTTC.

The rearrangement links TRBV28 to TRBJ2-7, with TRBD2 identical over 9 bases. The CDR3 has 14 residues. The ends lost 8 bases at V and 7 bases at J; junction bases unmatched: 12. Looked up from germline, CDR1 is MDHEN and CDR2 is SYDVKM. The CDR3 loop is CASRGPGLALEQYF. CDR3 DNA: TGTGCCAGCCGCGGACCGGGACTAGCTTTAGAGCAGTACTTC.

The rearrangement joins TRBV2 to TRBJ1-2; tentatively, D is TRBD1 (5 bases). Per the germline V gene, CDR1 is SNHLY and CDR2 is FYNNEI. The CDR3 contains 14 residues. Trimming took off 2 bases at V and 3 bases at J, with 10 bases between the two ends. The DNA of the CDR3 is TGTGCCAGCAGTGAACAGGGACGCGACTATGGCTACACCTTC. This translates into CASSEQGRDYGYTF.

The V gene is TRBV19, the J gene TRBJ1-6, with D possibly TRBD1 on 6 matching bases. This CDR3 comprises 13 residues. V was clipped by 8 bases and J by 11 bases, with 16 bases between them. CDR1 and CDR2 (germline): LNHDA, SQIVND (reference sequence). DNA for the CDR3: TGTGCCAGTTCTGGGGGCCCCGGGCCACCCCTCCACTTT. As protein: CASSGGPGPPLHF.

The chain uses TRBV28 and TRBJ1-5; possibly TRBD1 for D (6 bases). Germline lookup yields CDR1 MDHEN and CDR2 SYDVKM. Deletions cut 5 bases from V and 3 bases from J, with 17 bases between. The CDR3 runs to 16 residues. CDR3 sequence reads: CASSPTGGLNNQPQHF. In DNA form, the CDR3 reads TGTGCCAGCAGTCCGACGGGGGGCTTGAACAATCAGCCCCAGCATTTT. The whole variable domain, remainder taken from reference TRBV28 and TRBJ1-5, is DVKVTQSSRYLVKRTGEKVFLECVQDMDHENMFWYRQDPGLGLRLIYFSYDVKMKEKGDIPEGYSVSREKKERFSLILESASTNQTSMYLCASSPTGGLNNQPQHFGDGTRLSIL.

This clone has more than one count but fewer than ten. This sequence joins TRBV4-1 and TRBJ1-1, with 7 positions matching TRBD1. The germline V gene has CDR1 MGHRA and CDR2 YSYEKL. This CDR3 region has 14 residues. With 4 bases clipped from V and 5 bases from J, the junction kept 7 bases outside the gene matches. The CDR3 nucleotides are TGCGCCAGCAGCCCCAAGGGGGCAGGAACTGAAGCTTTCTTT. Protein sequence: CASSPKGAGTEAFF.

J is TRBJ2-1 and V is TRBV4-2, with D tentatively TRBD1 (6 bases). Germline-derived CDR1 and CDR2 are LGHNA and YNFKEQ. This CDR3 is 13 amino acids long. V lost 8 bases and J 5 bases, leaving 13 bases between the germline ends. In DNA, the CDR3 is TGTGCCAGCCTCCGGGACACCGACAATGAGCAGTTCTTC. This translates into CASLRDTDNEQFF.

This sequence joins TRBV7-9 and TRBJ2-1; D is possibly TRBD2 (6 bases). Germline CDR1 and CDR2: SEHNR and FQNEAQ (reference sequence). This CDR3 has 15 residues. Trimming cost V 4 bases and J 5 bases, with 15 bases left between them. DNA of the CDR3: TGTGCCAGCAGCTCGACCAATGGAGGGCACAATGAGCAGTTCTTC. The encoded protein is CASSSTNGGHNEQFF.

V and J are TRBV5-6 and TRBJ2-7; 7 nucleotides line up with TRBD1. V shed 4 bases and J 2 bases; nucleotides not matched to a gene: 3. Germline values: CDR1 SGHDT, CDR2 YYEEEE. This CDR3 has 13 amino acids. CDR3 in DNA: TGTGCCAGCAGCCGACAGGGCGCCTACGAGCAGTACTTC. Its translation is CASSRQGAYEQYF.

V is TRBV19 and J is TRBJ1-2; possibly TRBD1 for D (6 bases). Deletions cut 3 bases from V and 10 bases from J, with 15 bases between. CDR1 is LNHDA, CDR2 SQIVND, per germline (reference sequence). This CDR3 comprises 13 residues. CDR3 bases: TGTGCCAGTAGTATTACAGGGTTATCGGACTACACCTTC. It is translated as CASSITGLSDYTF.

The rearrangement joins TRBV7-9 to TRBJ2-5; no definite D call. This CDR3 is 14 amino acids long. Germline V CDR1 and CDR2: SEHNR, FQNEAQ (reference sequence). Trimming took 5 bases from V and 1 from J, leaving 11 bases between them. The CDR3 nucleotides are TGTGCCAGCAGCGTCGACGGCCTCCAAGAGACCCAGTACTTC. Encoded protein: CASSVDGLQETQYF.

About this clone: At one of its ends the junction is not consistent with the germline gene, which may arise from a read error. V and J are TRBV7-3 and TRBJ2-2; 9 bases map to TRBD2. The CDR3 spans 13 residues. CDR1 and CDR2 from the germline V gene are SGHTA and FQGTGA. CDR3 sequence: CASSVSGSGGLFF. CDR3 coding DNA: TGTGCCAGCAGCGTTAGCGGGAGTGGGGGGCTGTTTTTT.

The rearrangement joins TRBV19 to TRBJ1-2; D is perhaps TRBD1 (6 bases). V was shortened by 5 bases and J by 5 bases, with 15 bases between the two germline ends. The CDR3 runs to 14 residues. Germline V gene lookup returns CDR1 LNHDA and CDR2 SQIVND (reference sequence). CDR3 in amino acids: CASSRSRGAYGYTF. For the CDR3, the DNA is TGTGCCAGTAGTCGGAGCAGGGGCGCGTATGGCTACACCTTC.